The 22 T cell receptor beta chains below come from one sample, sequenced in a study of cytomegalovirus exposure and HLA in healthy donors. The PCR ran on 60 Vbeta and 13 Jbeta primers. Method: immunoSEQ multiplex PCR; TCRdb's copy keeps in-frame clones and lacks some. The sample lists about 61,000 clones, roughly 90% occurring once. The sample taken for sequencing was PBMCs. These receptors were obtained from a man under 40 in good health and CMV-seropositive.

The chain combines TRBV6-1 with TRBJ2-4; possible D gene TRBD2, 6 bases. This CDR3 has 16 amino acids. Germline assignment: CDR1 MNHNS and CDR2 SASEGT. V was pared by 4 bases and J by 0 bases, with 13 bases between. For the CDR3, the DNA is TGTGCCAGCAGTGGGGATCCCGGGGGAGCCAAAAACATTCAGTACTTC. Its translation: CASSGDPGGAKNIQYF.

This clone was seen a single time. This chain links TRBV28 with TRBJ2-1; 7 positions match TRBD2. The CDR3 extends over 17 amino acids. Germline CDR1 is MDHEN and CDR2 is SYDVKM. The trim removed 3 bases at V and 0 bases at J, leaving 8 bases unmatched. The CDR3 here is CASSFLTGGSSYNEQFF. Here the CDR3 DNA reads TGTGCCAGCAGTTTCTTGACTGGCGGGAGCTCCTACAATGAGCAGTTCTTC.

This clone was picked up one time. The J gene is TRBJ1-2, the V gene TRBV27; D ambiguous. CDR1 and CDR2 from the germline V gene are MNHEY and SMNVEV (reference sequence). Trimming pared 0 bases from V and 2 bases from J, leaving 4 bases between. The CDR3 length is 13 residues. The CDR3 region is CASSLSRNYGYTF. CDR3 sequence (DNA): TGTGCCAGCAGTTTATCGCGGAACTATGGCTACACCTTC.

This clone was counted between two and nine times. The genes are TRBV5-8 and TRBJ2-1; 15 nucleotides align to TRBD2. The J segment lost 9 bases and the V segment lost 3 bases, leaving 7 bases of the junction unmatched. Germline V gene data show CDR1 as SGHTS and CDR2 as YDEGEE. The CDR3 consists of 16 residues. CDR3 nucleotides: TGTGCCAGCAGCTCCCGGACTAGCGGGAGGGCCATTGAGCAGTTCTTC. Its protein is CASSSRTSGRAIEQFF.

The chain combines TRBV9 with TRBJ2-1, with 10 bases aligning to TRBD2. Germline CDR1 reads SGDLS; CDR2 reads YYNGEE. The CDR3 sequence is 18 residues long. V was clipped by 2 bases and J by 3 bases; unmatched bases: 11. CDR3 in amino acids: CASSVRPAGGPLYNEQFF. The DNA of the CDR3 is TGTGCCAGCAGCGTTAGGCCAGCGGGAGGGCCCCTCTACAATGAGCAGTTCTTC.

The chain is built from TRBV30 and TRBJ2-3, with 13 bases fitting TRBD2. CDR3 length: 17 residues. Germline V gene lookup returns CDR1 GTSNPN and CDR2 SVGIG (reference sequence). The V gene end was trimmed by 4 bases and the J gene end by 2 bases; junction bases not matched to a gene: 9. The CDR3 nucleotides are TGTGCCTGGATTCGACCGGGACTAGCGGGACCCACAGATACGCAGTATTTT. Its translation: CAWIRPGLAGPTDTQYF.

The rearrangement joins TRBV29-1 to TRBJ1-1, with 7 bases aligning to TRBD1. The junction had 9 bases not matched to a gene; V was cut back by 6 bases and J by 2 bases. The length of the CDR3 is 14 residues. Germline CDR1 reads SQVTM; CDR2 reads ANQGSEA. CDR3 nucleotide sequence: TGCAGCGTCCAGAAGGGGACAGCCAACACTGAAGCTTTCTTT. This sequence encodes CSVQKGTANTEAFF.

This clone has a single count. The chain employs TRBV21-1 and TRBJ2-1; TRBD1, the table's D call, lacks a check against the DNA. TRBV21-1 is a recognized pseudogene. The CDR3 has 15 residues. The CDR3 reads CASSALGQNGNEQFF. The DNA of the CDR3 is TGTGCCAGCAGCGCCCTAGGACAGAATGGCAATGAGCAGTTCTTC.

The chain is built from TRBV29-1 and TRBJ2-2, with 8 positions matching TRBD1. Germline V gene data show CDR1 as SQVTM and CDR2 as ANQGSEA. V was clipped by 3 bases and J by 3 bases; unmatched bases: 3. This CDR3 spans 14 amino acids. The CDR3: CSVEDRVDTGELFF. CDR3 nucleotides: TGCAGCGTTGAGGACAGGGTGGACACCGGGGAGCTGTTTTTT.

The chain is built from TRBV5-1 and TRBJ2-3, with 7 bases fitting TRBD2. The germline V gene encodes CDR1 SGHRS and CDR2 YFSETQ. The ends lost 0 bases at V and 2 bases at J; junction bases unmatched: 3. The CDR3 runs to 15 residues. DNA of the CDR3: TGCGCCAGCAGCTTGGCGGGACTATACACAGATACGCAGTATTTT. Residues: CASSLAGLYTDTQYF. The full variable domain, rest sourced from reference TRBV5-1 and TRBJ2-3, is KAGVTQTPRYLIKTRGQQVTLSCSPISGHRSVSWYQQTPGQGLQFLFEYFSETQRNKGNFPGRFSGRQFSNSRSEMNVSTLELGDSALYLCASSLAGLYTDTQYFGPGTRLTVL.

In this sample, this clone turned up once. This rearrangement joins TRBV27 to TRBJ2-6, with a weak D call TRBD2 (5 bases). Trimming took off 8 bases at V and 0 bases at J, with 14 bases between the two ends. The CDR3 consists of 16 residues. Germline CDR1 MNHEY, CDR2 SMNVEV (reference sequence). The CDR3 loop is CASRLGSFSGANVLTF. The CDR3 DNA reads as TGTGCCAGCCGGCTGGGGAGTTTCTCTGGGGCCAACGTCCTGACTTTC. Full variable domain (outside the CDR3, taken from reference TRBV27 and TRBJ2-6): EAQVTQNPRYLITVTGKKLTVTCSQNMNHEYMSWYRQDPGLGLRQIYYSMNVEVTDKGDVPEGYKVSRKEKRNFPLILESPSPNQTSLYFCASRLGSFSGANVLTFGAGSRLTVL.

V is TRBV14 and J is TRBJ1-3; no clear D. The CDR3 is 17 amino acids. In germline, CDR1 is SGHDN, CDR2 FVKESK. The V end lost 3 bases, the J end lost 0 bases, and 15 bases lay between the germline ends. The CDR3 nucleotides read TGTGCCAGCAGCCAGAAGCCTCCGGGGATCTCTGGAAACACCATATATTTT. This codes for CASSQKPPGISGNTIYF.

The chain is built from TRBV11-2 and TRBJ2-7; 11 bases map to TRBD2. CDR1 is SGHAT and CDR2 is FQNNGV in the germline V gene. Unmatched junction bases numbered 8, after V lost 4 bases and J lost 3 bases. The CDR3 is made up of 16 amino acids. The CDR3: CASSSRNSGRGYEQYF. DNA for the CDR3: TGTGCCAGCAGCTCCCGTAATAGCGGGAGGGGCTACGAGCAGTACTTC.

For the CDR3, the DNA is TGTGCCAGCAGCTTAGCCAGGGGCAGGGGGACCCAGTACTTC. Protein sequence: CASSLARGRGTQYF. This chain links TRBV7-9 with TRBJ2-5; D is possibly TRBD1 (6 bases). Germline CDR1 reads SEHNR; CDR2 reads FQNEAQ (reference sequence). V lost 0 bases and J 7 bases, leaving 12 bases between the germline ends. The CDR3 is made up of 14 amino acids.

The table lists this clone with a count of one. The genes are TRBV20-1 and TRBJ2-7; no clear D. The germline V gene encodes CDR1 DFQATT and CDR2 SNEGSKA (reference sequence). This CDR3 has 11 residues. V was shortened by 6 bases and J by 3 bases, with 9 bases between the two germline ends. CDR3 sequence reads: CSALAFYEQYF. Here the CDR3 DNA reads TGCAGTGCCTTGGCCTTCTACGAGCAGTACTTC.

V usage is TRBV5-5 and J usage is TRBJ1-1, with D perhaps matching TRBD1 (5 bases). Trimming took off 0 bases at V and 2 bases at J, with 8 bases between the two ends. Per the germline V gene, CDR1 is SGHKS and CDR2 is YYEKEE (reference sequence). The CDR3 is made up of 14 amino acids. CDR3 in DNA: TGTGCCAGCAGCTTGGGACAGATCAACACTGAAGCTTTCTTT. Residues: CASSLGQINTEAFF.

This clone was recorded only once. V is TRBV15 and J is TRBJ1-4; D may be TRBD1 (5 bases). Trimming removed 0 bases at V and 8 bases at J, with 16 bases between. This CDR3 is 16 amino acids long. CDR1 and CDR2 from the germline V gene are LNHNV and YYDKDF (reference sequence). The CDR3 nucleotides read TGTGCCACCAGCAGAGATCGATGGGGCCCCGGCGAAAAACTGTTTTTT. Its translation: CATSRDRWGPGEKLFF.

This rearrangement joins TRBV7-8 to TRBJ1-1, with D maybe TRBD1 (5 bases). Germline assignment: CDR1 SGHVS and CDR2 FQNEAQ. Between the trimmed V and J ends, which lost 5 bases and 1 base, there was a span of 11 bases. The CDR3 consists of 14 residues. CDR3 sequence: CASSRSGGNTEAFF. The CDR3 nucleotides are TGTGCCAGCAGCCGCTCGGGGGGGAACACTGAAGCTTTCTTT.

The rearrangement links TRBV7-6 to TRBJ2-7; D might be TRBD1 (6 bases). With 5 bases removed from V and 2 bases from J, the gap between germline ends came to 13 bases. Germline V gene sequence: CDR1 SGHVS, CDR2 FNYEAQ. There are 14 residues in the CDR3. In nucleotides, the CDR3 is TGTGCCAGCAGCGCCTGGGACACCGCCTACGAGCAGTACTTC. Translation: CASSAWDTAYEQYF.

This rearrangement joins TRBV9 to TRBJ1-2; 7 bases match TRBD1. CDR1 SGDLS and CDR2 YYNGEE come from the germline V gene. The CDR3 is 13 amino acids. Trimming at V came to 3 bases and at J to 5 bases, leaving 4 bases not matched to a gene. The CDR3 DNA reads as TGTGCCAGCAGCGATGGGACAGTTTATGGCTACACCTTC. Translation: CASSDGTVYGYTF.

The rearrangement joins TRBV6-1 to TRBJ2-7, with TRBD2 identical over 11 bases. The germline gives CDR1 MNHNS, CDR2 SASEGT. J was trimmed by 2 bases and V by 2 bases; bases with no gene match: 2. The length of the CDR3 is 15 residues. The CDR3 spells CASSEKLAGAYEQYF. The CDR3 bases are TGTGCCAGCAGTGAAAAACTAGCGGGGGCCTACGAGCAGTACTTC.

This sequence joins TRBV4-1 and TRBJ2-3, with 15 bases lining up with TRBD2. Trimming took 3 bases from V and 3 from J; bases not matched to a gene: 4. In germline, CDR1 is MGHRA, CDR2 YSYEKL. This CDR3 is 17 amino acids long. The CDR3 region has the DNA TGCGCCAGCAGCCACCGGACTAGCGGGAGGGCAACAGATACGCAGTATTTT. Its protein is CASSHRTSGRATDTQYF.